Listed below are T cell receptor beta chains from one sample, sequenced in a study of blood T cells in healthy people across ages. One entry per CDR3 protein results from TCRdb running MiXCR on the 5' RACE reads. This table holds 450,000 to 600,000 distinct CDR3 sequences, about 28% found once. This sample also belongs to another study, concerning T cells of mothers and their children.

The sample consisted of blood. The receptors stem from a boy aged 2 to 10 in good health. The CDR3 runs from the conserved cysteine through the conserved F or W.

13	TRBV12-3/TRBV12-4	TRBJ1-1	CASRLDINTEAFF
14	TRBV5-5	NA	CASSLVGIGETQYF
13	TRBV14	TRBJ2-7	CASSQLGGNEQYF
14	TRBV29-1	TRBJ2-1	CSLNTLQRGNEQFF
12	TRBV3-1	TRBJ2-3	CASRSLTDTQYF
16	TRBV3-1	TRBJ2-4	CASSHGGTGVMRIQYF
15	TRBV9	TRBJ2-5	CASSAGQGSAETQYF
14	TRBV12-3/TRBV12-4	TRBJ2-2	CASATGPGTGELFF
16	TRBV12-5	TRBJ2-1	CSSGLIAGGTYNEQFF
14	TRBV7-9	TRBJ1-4	CASSDEGRLEKLFF
15	TRBV10-3	NA	CAIGALGGSYSEQFF
17	TRBV6-1	TRBJ2-2	CASSAGGGGRNTGELFF
14	TRBV30	TRBJ1-3	CAWSMDRGGNTIYF
13	TRBV6-4	TRBJ2-3	CASRDRDTDTQYF
13	TRBV11-1	TRBJ2-2	CASRTSTSGELFF
13	TRBV29-1	TRBJ1-1	CSVAGQRNTEAFF
14	TRBV3-1	TRBJ1-5	CASSQGIGYQPQHF